Each of the 27 T cell receptor beta chains below was sequenced from the same sample in a study of cytomegalovirus exposure and HLA in healthy donors (dated by TCRdb to about 2017). Receptor amplification or capture employed the immunoSEQ multiplex PCR assay. For the multiplex PCR, a mixture combining 60 forward primers for TCR Vbeta segments and 13 reverse primers for TCR Jbeta segments was used. What TCRdb holds here is the immuneACCESS table cut down to in-frame rearrangements. Part of the clones is not present; checked against another copy, under half of the missing clones reflect an unresolved V gene, and the others are unexplained. The sample table contains about 120,000 clones; only one count was recorded for over 65% of them. The biggest ten clones account for 0.87% of the sample. Sequencing was carried out using PBMCs. The receptors originated from a woman under 40 in good health and CMV-seronegative.

This clone occurred once. The chain is built from TRBV30 and TRBJ1-2; D perhaps matches TRBD1 (5 bases). The CDR3 is 12 residues long. Trimming stripped 5 bases from V and 5 bases from J, with 12 bases between. Per the germline V gene, CDR1 is GTSNPN and CDR2 is SVGIG (reference sequence). The CDR3 DNA reads TGTGCCTGGGCCAAAGGGGTTTATGGCTACACCTTC. Amino acids: CAWAKGVYGYTF. The full variable domain, completed using reference TRBV30 and TRBJ1-2, is SQTIHQWPATLVQPVGSPLSLECTVEGTSNPNLYWYRQAAGRGLQLLFYSVGIGQISSEVPQNLSASRPQDRQFILSSKKLLLSDSGFYLCAWAKGVYGYTFGSGTRLTVV.

Only a few counts were recorded for this clone. The chain employs TRBV7-2 and TRBJ2-3; TRBD2 aligns across 11 bases. J gave up 1 base and V 3 bases, and 3 bases lay outside the gene matches. This CDR3 has 16 residues. Per germline, CDR1 SGHTA and CDR2 FQGNSA. The CDR3 bases are TGTGCCAGCAGCTTGGGGGGACTAGCGGGCACAGATACGCAGTATTTT. Protein sequence: CASSLGGLAGTDTQYF.

In its sample, this clone was seen a few times. The gene calls are TRBV30 and TRBJ1-3; 8 bases match TRBD1. This CDR3 spans 15 amino acids. In germline, CDR1 is GTSNPN, CDR2 SVGIG (reference sequence). Trimming cost V 3 bases and J 4 bases; bases outside gene matches: 8. DNA of the CDR3: TGTGCCTGGAGCGCAGGTGGGACAGGCGGAAACACCATATATTTT. Translated, it gives CAWSAGGTGGNTIYF.

This rearrangement joins TRBV7-9 to TRBJ1-5, with 11 positions matching TRBD1. The CDR3 loop spans 14 amino acids. V lost 5 bases and J lost 6; bases outside the gene matches: 3. Germline lookup yields CDR1 SEHNR and CDR2 FQNEAQ (reference sequence). The CDR3 loop reads CASSTDRGLQPQHF. The CDR3 region has the DNA TGTGCCAGCAGCACGGACAGGGGGCTTCAGCCCCAGCATTTT. The full variable domain, rest sourced from reference TRBV7-9 and TRBJ1-5, is DTGVSQNPRHKITKRGQNVTFRCDPISEHNRLYWYRQTLGQGPEFLTYFQNEAQLEKSRLLSDRFSAERPKGSFSTLEIQRTEQGDSAMYLCASSTDRGLQPQHFGDGTRLSIL.

CDR3 in DNA: TGTGCCATCAGTGAAGTATTGGGGACAGGGGGCACTCAGCCCCAGCATTTT. Translated, it gives CAISEVLGTGGTQPQHF. The genes are TRBV10-3 and TRBJ1-5; 12 bases agree with TRBD1. The CDR3 loop spans 17 amino acids. J was trimmed by 6 bases and V by 3 bases; bases with no gene match: 9. The germline CDR1 and CDR2 sequences are ENHRY and SYGVKD.

The rearrangement uses TRBV19 and TRBJ1-6; 7 bases line up with TRBD1. The V gene's germline CDR1 is LNHDA and CDR2 SQIVND (reference sequence). The CDR3 is 14 amino acids. V trimming: 5 bases; J trimming: 13 bases; junction bases outside the gene matches: 11. The CDR3 DNA is TGTGCCAGTAGTGGTTCGACAGGGATGTCTCCCCTCCACTTT. This gives the protein CASSGSTGMSPLHF.

This chain connects TRBV6-1 to TRBJ1-1; D may be TRBD1 (5 bases). The CDR3 loop spans 14 amino acids. V was pared by 6 bases and J by 3 bases, with 14 bases between. CDR1 and CDR2 from the germline V gene are MNHNS and SASEGT. The CDR3 DNA is TGTGCCAGCAGGACCCTGGGGGACTACACTGAAGCTTTCTTT. Amino acid sequence: CASRTLGDYTEAFF.

The CDR3 region is CASSFYRPGGYDNQPQHF. The CDR3 coding sequence is TGTGCCAGCAGTTTTTACCGACCCGGAGGGTACGACAATCAGCCCCAGCATTTT. The rearrangement joins TRBV27 to TRBJ1-5; D gene uncertain. Germline V lookup: CDR1 MNHEY, CDR2 SMNVEV (reference sequence). CDR3 length: 18 residues. Trimming left V 3 bases short and J 3 bases short, with 21 bases between.

Only a few counts were recorded for this clone. The V and J genes are TRBV6-1 and TRBJ2-1; 8 positions agree with TRBD2. V gave up 6 bases and J gave up 4 bases; unmatched junction bases: 8. This CDR3 is 15 amino acids long. Germline loops: CDR1 MNHNS, CDR2 SASEGT. CDR3 bases: TGTGCCAGCAGCCCGACTAGCGAGTTATACAATGAGCAGTTCTTC. Translated, it gives CASSPTSELYNEQFF.

The genes are TRBV6-5 and TRBJ1-1; tentative D call: TRBD1 (5 bases). Trimming stripped 5 bases from V and 14 bases from J, with 18 bases between. This CDR3 is 12 amino acids long. The germline gives CDR1 MNHEY, CDR2 SVGAGI. CDR3 sequence (DNA): TGTGCCAGCAGTCCCAGGGACGGAACTAGCTTCTTT. It is translated as CASSPRDGTSFF.

The chain employs TRBV6-6 and TRBJ1-3; no clear D gene. The germline gives CDR1 MNHNY, CDR2 SVGAGI (reference sequence). This CDR3 has 14 residues. V was cut by 5 bases and J by 0 bases, with 8 bases left in between. The CDR3 DNA reads as TGTGCCAGCAGTACGGGAGCCTCTGGAAACACCATATATTTT. Its protein is CASSTGASGNTIYF.

The CDR3 loop reads CASSARGPGLVSGANVLTF. The CDR3 DNA reads TGTGCCAGCAGCGCGAGAGGTCCGGGACTAGTTTCTGGGGCCAACGTCCTGACTTTC. The V gene is TRBV9, the J gene TRBJ2-6; 8 nucleotides match TRBD2. The germline V gene encodes CDR1 SGDLS and CDR2 YYNGEE. CDR3 length: 19 amino acids. J was trimmed by 1 base and V by 3 bases; bases with no gene match: 12. Combining the CDR3 with reference TRBV9 and TRBJ2-6 gives the whole variable domain DSGVTQTPKHLITATGQRVTLRCSPRSGDLSVYWYQQSLDQGLQFLIQYYNGEERAKGNILERFSAQQFPDLHSELNLSSLELGDSALYFCASSARGPGLVSGANVLTFGAGSRLTVL.

V and J are TRBV19 and TRBJ1-1; D might be TRBD1 (5 bases). The V gene lost 4 bases and the J gene lost 4 bases, with 10 bases spanning the gap. This CDR3 contains 13 residues. The V gene's germline CDR1 is LNHDA and CDR2 SQIVND (reference sequence). Here the CDR3 DNA reads TGTGCCAGTAGTAATAGGGGCGTCACTGAAGCTTTCTTT. Amino acid sequence: CASSNRGVTEAFF.

This clone appeared once. V usage is TRBV4-3 and J usage is TRBJ2-4; a weak D match, TRBD2 (5 bases). CDR1 and CDR2 (germline): LGHNA, YSLEER. The V and J ends lost 1 base and 3 bases respectively, with 7 bases between them. The CDR3 sequence is 14 residues long. For the CDR3, the DNA is TGCGCCAGCAGCCAAGTTCGGGACAAAAACATTCAGTACTTC. Translating gives CASSQVRDKNIQYF.

This chain uses TRBV5-1 with TRBJ1-4; 9 positions agree with TRBD1. This CDR3 is 14 amino acids long. Germline trimming cut 2 bases from V and 5 bases from J; bases unmatched to any gene: 1. The germline gives CDR1 SGHRS, CDR2 YFSETQ. The CDR3 sequence: CASSLGQGNEKLFF. DNA of the CDR3: TGCGCCAGCAGCTTAGGACAGGGGAATGAAAAACTGTTTTTT.

This chain uses TRBV5-6 with TRBJ1-1, with D possibly TRBD1 on 5 matching bases. Per the germline V gene, CDR1 is SGHDT and CDR2 is YYEEEE. The CDR3 covers 15 residues. With 4 bases removed from V and 5 bases from J, the gap between germline ends came to 18 bases. In DNA, the CDR3 is TGTGCCAGCAGCCCACTGGGGGGAGAAAGGACTGAAGCTTTCTTT. Protein sequence: CASSPLGGERTEAFF.

The sample holds a few counts of this clone. The chain employs TRBV2 and TRBJ2-7; D may be TRBD2 (5 bases). Trimming shortened V by 3 bases and J by 3 bases, and 9 bases separated the two germline ends. The CDR3 is 13 residues long. Per germline, CDR1 SNHLY and CDR2 FYNNEI. CDR3 nucleotides: TGTGCCAGCAGTGAGGGAGTCTACTACGAGCAGTACTTC. This encodes CASSEGVYYEQYF. The full variable domain, completed using reference TRBV2 and TRBJ2-7, is EPEVTQTPSHQVTQMGQEVILRCVPISNHLYFYWYRQILGQKVEFLVSFYNNEISEKSEIFDDQFSVERPDGSNFTLKIRSTKLEDSAMYFCASSEGVYYEQYFGPGTRLTVT.

The chain has TRBV11-3 and TRBJ1-4; D remains ambiguous. The germline CDR1 and CDR2 sequences are SGHNT and YENEEA. The length of the CDR3 is 14 residues. V was clipped by 2 bases and J by 0 bases, with 4 bases between them. For the CDR3, the DNA is TGTGCCAGCAGCTTAAGAGCAACTAATGAAAAACTGTTTTTT. Translated, it gives CASSLRATNEKLFF.

The chain joins TRBV11-3 to TRBJ1-1; 8 bases are shared with TRBD1. The CDR3 totals 16 residues. V lost 5 bases and J lost 5; bases outside the gene matches: 13. Germline CDR1 is SGHNT and CDR2 is YENEEA. The CDR3 sequence is CASSTTGGFRYTEAFF. The CDR3 DNA is TGTGCCAGCAGCACAACAGGGGGTTTTCGCTATACTGAAGCTTTCTTT.

There are a few counts of this clone. This chain links TRBV30 with TRBJ1-5; D perhaps matches TRBD1 (6 bases). Trimming took off 5 bases at V and 7 bases at J, with 21 bases between the two ends. Germline V gene lookup returns CDR1 GTSNPN and CDR2 SVGIG (reference sequence). The CDR3 contains 15 residues. The DNA for the CDR3 is TGTGCCTGGGCCTTGGGCCAGGGGAGTGGGCAGCCCCAGCATTTT. It yields the protein CAWALGQGSGQPQHF.

The chain combines TRBV30 with TRBJ1-5; no clear D gene. CDR1 is GTSNPN, CDR2 SVGIG, per germline (reference sequence). The CDR3 runs to 13 residues. V shed 2 bases and J shed 3 bases, with 8 bases lying between them. The CDR3 sequence: CAWSKSYNQPQHF. The CDR3 nucleotides are TGTGCCTGGAGTAAGAGCTACAATCAGCCCCAGCATTTT. The variable domain in full, with the rest retrieved from reference TRBV30 and TRBJ1-5, is SQTIHQWPATLVQPVGSPLSLECTVEGTSNPNLYWYRQAAGRGLQLLFYSVGIGQISSEVPQNLSASRPQDRQFILSSKKLLLSDSGFYLCAWSKSYNQPQHFGDGTRLSIL.

The V and J genes are TRBV2 and TRBJ1-2; 9 nucleotides agree with TRBD1. From germline, CDR1 is SNHLY and CDR2 FYNNEI. V shed 6 bases and J 6 bases; nucleotides not matched to a gene: 5. The CDR3 is made up of 13 amino acids. The CDR3 sequence is CASSRRQGDGYTF. The CDR3 DNA is TGTGCCAGCAGCCGAAGACAGGGGGATGGCTACACCTTC.

This chain uses TRBV5-1 with TRBJ2-6, with D tentatively TRBD2 (5 bases). Between the trimmed V and J ends, which lost 10 bases and 4 bases, there was a span of 15 bases. Germline V gene lookup returns CDR1 SGHRS and CDR2 YFSETQ. The CDR3 sequence is 14 residues long. The CDR3 DNA is TGCGCCCCCAGAGGGCTTCGGGGGGCCAACGTCCTGACTTTC. This gives the protein CAPRGLRGANVLTF. The entire variable domain, with the rest obtained from reference TRBV5-1 and TRBJ2-6, is as follows: KAGVTQTPRYLIKTRGQQVTLSCSPISGHRSVSWYQQTPGQGLQFLFEYFSETQRNKGNFPGRFSGRQFSNSRSEMNVSTLELGDSALYLCAPRGLRGANVLTFGAGSRLTVL.

The chain uses TRBV1 and TRBJ1-2; the table assigns TRBD1, which was not confirmed against the DNA. TRBV1 is shown as a pseudogene. This CDR3 is 16 amino acids long. The CDR3 DNA sequence: TGCACCAGCAGCCAAGATAGGACAGGTAGTAACTATGGCTACACCTTC. Translated, it gives CTSSQDRTGSNYGYTF.

The DNA of the CDR3 is TGTGCCAGCAGCTTCAGGGCCCATGGGTTCACTGGAAACACCATATATTTT. This sequence encodes CASSFRAHGFTGNTIYF. The chain is built from TRBV5-6 and TRBJ1-3; D might be TRBD1 (5 bases). The CDR3 totals 17 residues. Germline values: CDR1 SGHDT, CDR2 YYEEEE. The ends were cut back, 2 bases at V and 2 bases at J, with 17 bases in the middle.

This clone was detected a few times. The chain links TRBV25-1 to TRBJ1-1; 7 bases are shared with TRBD1. Germline V gives CDR1 MGHDK, CDR2 SYGVNS. The CDR3 is made up of 14 amino acids. With 4 bases clipped from V and 0 bases from J, the junction kept 2 bases outside the gene matches. The CDR3, as DNA: TGTGCCAGCAGTGCACAGGGGATGAACACTGAAGCTTTCTTT. This codes for CASSAQGMNTEAFF.

J is TRBJ1-1 and V is TRBV19, with 9 bases aligning to TRBD1. Germline trimming cut 1 base from V and 9 bases from J; bases unmatched to any gene: 9. The CDR3 loop spans 15 amino acids. Germline CDR1 reads LNHDA; CDR2 reads SQIVND (reference sequence). The CDR3 DNA reads TGTGCCAGTAGTATAGTAGGGACAGGGCAAGGGAAAGCTTTCTTT. Protein: CASSIVGTGQGKAFF.